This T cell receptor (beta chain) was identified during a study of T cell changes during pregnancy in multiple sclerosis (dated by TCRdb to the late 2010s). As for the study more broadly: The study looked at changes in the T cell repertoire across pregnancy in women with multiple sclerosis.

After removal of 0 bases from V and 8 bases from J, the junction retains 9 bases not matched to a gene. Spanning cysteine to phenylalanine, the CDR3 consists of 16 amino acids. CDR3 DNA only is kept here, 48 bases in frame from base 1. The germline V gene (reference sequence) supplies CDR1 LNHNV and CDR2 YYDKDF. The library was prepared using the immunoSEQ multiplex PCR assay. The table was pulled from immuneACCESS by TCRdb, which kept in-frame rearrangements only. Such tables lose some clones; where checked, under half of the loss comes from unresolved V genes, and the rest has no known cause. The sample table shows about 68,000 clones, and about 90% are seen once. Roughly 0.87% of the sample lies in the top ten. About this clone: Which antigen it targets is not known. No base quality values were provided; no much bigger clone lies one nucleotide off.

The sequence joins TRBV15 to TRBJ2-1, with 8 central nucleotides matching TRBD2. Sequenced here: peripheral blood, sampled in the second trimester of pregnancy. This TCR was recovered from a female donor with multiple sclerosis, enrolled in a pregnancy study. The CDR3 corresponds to CATSRDPGGRGDEQFF. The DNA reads TGTGCCACCAGCAGAGATCCGGGGGGGCGAGGGGATGAGCAGTTCTTC.